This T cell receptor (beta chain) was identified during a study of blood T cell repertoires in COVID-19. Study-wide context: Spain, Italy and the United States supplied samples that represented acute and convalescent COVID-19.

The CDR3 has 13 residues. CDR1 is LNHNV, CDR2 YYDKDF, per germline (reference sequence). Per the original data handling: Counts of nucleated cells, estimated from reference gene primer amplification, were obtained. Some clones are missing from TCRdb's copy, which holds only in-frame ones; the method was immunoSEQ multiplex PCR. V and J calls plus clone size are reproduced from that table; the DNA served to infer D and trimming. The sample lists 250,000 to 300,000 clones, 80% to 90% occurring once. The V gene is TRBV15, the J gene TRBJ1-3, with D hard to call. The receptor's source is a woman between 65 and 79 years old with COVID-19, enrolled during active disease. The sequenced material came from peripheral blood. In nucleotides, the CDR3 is TGTGTCACGCGGCAGACCTCTGGAAACACCATATATTTT. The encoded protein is CVTRQTSGNTIYF.